Each of the 32 T cell receptor beta chains below was sequenced from the same sample in a study of CD8+CD57+ T cells in acquired aplastic anemia. Sequencing was done on patients that had shown CD8+CD57+ cell expansion by flow cytometry. TCR beta VDJ combinations and CDR3 sequences were profiled from genomic DNA. TCRdb re-called the reads with MiXCR, one entry per CDR3 protein. The repertoire consists of about 180,000 distinct CDR3 sequences, with around half occurring once and the leading ten covering about 1.2%. The sequencing sample was made of sorted CD4+, CD8+, or CD8+CD57+ T cells (not recorded which) from PBMCs. The receptors derive from a human donor with aplastic anemia.

This clonotype was observed at least ten times. This chain joins TRBV5-1 and TRBJ1-4, with D possibly being TRBD1 (5 bases). The V end was cut by 0 bases, the J end by 5 bases, with 11 bases between. Germline CDR1 is SGHRS and CDR2 is YFSETQ. This CDR3 is built from 15 residues. CDR3 residues: CASSLEGVRNEKLFF. The DNA of the CDR3 is TGCGCCAGCAGCTTGGAAGGGGTCCGAAATGAAAAACTGTTTTTT. The full variable domain, rest sourced from reference TRBV5-1 and TRBJ1-4, is KAGVTQTPRYLIKTRGQQVTLSCSPISGHRSVSWYQQTPGQGLQFLFEYFSETQRNKGNFPGRFSGRQFSNSRSEMNVSTLELGDSALYLCASSLEGVRNEKLFFGSGTQLSVL.

The J gene is TRBJ1-2, the V gene TRBV4-1, with a possible D match to TRBD1 (6 bases). The CDR3 runs to 16 residues. Germline CDR1 MGHRA, CDR2 YSYEKL. Trimming removed 1 base at V and 3 bases at J, with 15 bases between. The CDR3 spells CASSQAERGADYGYTF. The CDR3 bases are TGCGCCAGCAGCCAAGCGGAACGGGGGGCAGACTATGGCTACACCTTC.

This clonotype has a count of ten or more. The chain combines TRBV13 with TRBJ1-1; 8 bases align to TRBD1. From germline, CDR1 is PRHDT and CDR2 FYEKMQ (reference sequence). This CDR3 is built from 13 residues. The V gene end was trimmed by 10 bases and the J gene end by 2 bases; junction bases not matched to a gene: 6. The CDR3 DNA is TGTGCCACCTCGGGACAGGAAAACACTGAAGCTTTCTTT. Protein: CATSGQENTEAFF.

V usage is TRBV10-3 and J usage is TRBJ2-1, with D hard to call. The germline V and J ends were trimmed by 7 bases and 5 bases, with 6 bases remaining between them. Germline CDR1 ENHRY, CDR2 SYGVKD. The CDR3 has 11 amino acids. The CDR3 bases are TGTGCCATCAAAAGAAACAATGAGCAGTTCTTC. This encodes CAIKRNNEQFF.

On this clonotype: Just one base apart from a much larger clone, this may be a read error. The chain has TRBV5-1 and TRBJ1-1; 10 nucleotides align to TRBD1. The CDR3 length is 14 residues. Germline-derived CDR1 and CDR2 are SGHRS and YFSETQ. Here the CDR3 DNA reads TGCACCAGCAGCCGGGACAGGGGCGTAGCTGAAGCTTTCTTT. Protein product: CTSSRDRGVAEAFF.

This chain joins TRBV20-1 and TRBJ1-5, with D possibly matching TRBD1 (5 bases). The germline CDR1 and CDR2 sequences are DFQATT and SNEGSKA (reference sequence). The CDR3 sequence is 15 residues long. V lost 4 bases to trimming and J lost 0 bases, with 13 bases between them. As DNA, the CDR3 is TGCAGTGCTAAGAGCCTTACAGGTAGCAATCAGCCCCAGCATTTT. This encodes CSAKSLTGSNQPQHF.

With regard to this clonotype: Its ends do not fully match the called genes, so a read error is possible. As DNA, the CDR3 is TGTGCCAGCAGCACACCCGGTGGAAACACCGTATATTTT. Translated, it gives CASSTPGGNTVYF. This rearrangement joins TRBV25-1 to TRBJ1-3; no definite D call. Germline V gene data show CDR1 as MGHDK and CDR2 as SYGVNS. The CDR3 sequence is 13 residues long.

V gene TRBV20-1 combines with J gene TRBJ2-3; perhaps TRBD2 as D (5 bases). Germline V gene lookup returns CDR1 DFQATT and CDR2 SNEGSKA (reference sequence). This CDR3 has 11 residues. Here the CDR3 reads CNKRSTDTQYF. In DNA form, the CDR3 reads TGCAACAAGCGGAGCACAGATACGCAGTATTTT.

This clonotype was observed many times. DNA for the CDR3: TGTGCCAGCCCCGGACAGCCGAACACCGGGGAGCTGTTTTTT. The encoded protein is CASPGQPNTGELFF. The chain couples TRBV7-9 to TRBJ2-2; TRBD1 is a possible D gene (6 bases). The CDR3 sequence is 14 residues long. Trimming shortened V by 8 bases and J by 0 bases, and 10 bases separated the two germline ends. The germline gives CDR1 SEHNR, CDR2 FQNEAQ (reference sequence).

This clonotype was counted many times. The chain recombines TRBV29-1 with TRBJ2-5; the match to TRBD1 covers 8 bases. The ends lost 3 bases at V and 4 bases at J; junction bases unmatched: 7. The CDR3 covers 14 residues. Germline V gene sequence: CDR1 SQVTM, CDR2 ANQGSEA. Here the CDR3 reads CSVDGQGLVETQYF. CDR3 nucleotides: TGCAGCGTTGACGGACAGGGTTTAGTAGAGACCCAGTACTTC. The whole variable domain, remainder taken from reference TRBV29-1 and TRBJ2-5, is SAVISQKPSRDICQRGTSLTIQCQVDSQVTMMFWYRQQPGQSLTLIATANQGSEATYESGFVIDKFPISRPNLTFSTLTVSNMSPEDSSIYLCSVDGQGLVETQYFGPGTRLLVL.

This clonotype has ten or more counts. The chain combines TRBV6-1 with TRBJ2-5; either TRBD1 or TRBD2 may fit D (6 bases each). The CDR3 is made up of 13 amino acids. The V end lost 8 bases, the J end lost 3 bases, and 13 bases lay between the germline ends. Germline assignment: CDR1 MNHNS and CDR2 SASEGT. The CDR3, as DNA: TGTGCCAGCTCGGGGGCAGGGAAAGAGACCCAGTACTTC. Translating gives CASSGAGKETQYF.

This clonotype ranks as medium-sized. The chain carries TRBV7-9 and TRBJ2-7; TRBD2 matches at 8 bases. With 1 base clipped from V and 4 bases from J, the junction kept 0 bases outside the gene matches. Per germline, CDR1 SEHNR and CDR2 FQNEAQ (reference sequence). CDR3 length equals 13 residues. DNA of the CDR3: TGTGCCAGCAGCTTAGTAGCGGGGTACGAGCAGTACTTC. It codes for CASSLVAGYEQYF.

This clonotype was counted at least ten times. The chain employs TRBV9 and TRBJ2-5; D is uncertain. V shed 3 bases and J shed 5 bases, with 14 bases lying between them. This CDR3 has 14 amino acids. Germline V gene sequence: CDR1 SGDLS, CDR2 YYNGEE. In DNA form, the CDR3 reads TGTGCCAGCAGCGCCTTTATGATCGGGGAGACCCAGTACTTC. Its protein product is CASSAFMIGETQYF.

The V gene is TRBV5-5, the J gene TRBJ2-7; D possibly uses TRBD1 or TRBD2 (5 bases each). The CDR3 totals 16 residues. CDR1 SGHKS and CDR2 YYEKEE come from the germline V gene (reference sequence). V lost 1 base to trimming and J lost 1 base, with 15 bases between them. The CDR3 loop reads CASSLRPRDQSYEQYF. The CDR3 nucleotides are TGTGCCAGCAGCTTGCGTCCACGGGACCAGTCCTACGAGCAGTACTTC.

The gene calls are TRBV7-2 and TRBJ1-2, with TRBD1 matching over 7 bases. Germline loops: CDR1 SGHTA, CDR2 FQGNSA. The V gene end was trimmed by 1 base and the J gene end by 2 bases; junction bases not matched to a gene: 4. The CDR3 has 15 amino acids. The CDR3: CASSLGQGGNYGYTF. The CDR3 region has the DNA TGTGCCAGCAGCTTAGGACAGGGAGGGAACTATGGCTACACCTTC.

This clonotype has at least ten counts. The chain links TRBV19 to TRBJ1-6; possible D gene TRBD1, 6 bases. CDR3 length: 13 amino acids. V dropped 5 bases and J dropped 7 bases, with 9 bases sitting between them. Germline V lookup: CDR1 LNHDA, CDR2 SQIVND (reference sequence). This CDR3 reads CASSGQGNSPLHF. The CDR3 coding sequence is TGTGCCAGTAGTGGCCAGGGGAATTCACCCCTCCACTTT.

Details on this clonotype: Relative to the germline gene, one junction end is altered; a read error may explain this. The chain joins TRBV7-7 to TRBJ2-2; TRBD1 aligns across 12 bases. This CDR3 comprises 16 residues. Germline CDR1 and CDR2: SSHAT and FNYEAQ (reference sequence). CDR3 amino acids: CASSLGQGAVTGELFF. The CDR3 DNA follows: TGTGCTAGCAGCTTGGGACAGGGGGCGGTCACCGGGGAGCTGTTTTTT. The complete variable domain, with remaining parts taken from reference TRBV7-7 and TRBJ2-2, reads GAGVSQSPRYKVTKRGQDVTLRCDPISSHATLYWYQQALGQGPEFLTYFNYEAQPDKSGLPSDRFSAERPEGSISTLTIQRTEQRDSAMYRCASSLGQGAVTGELFFGEGSRLTVL.

J is TRBJ1-1 and V is TRBV10-3; tentatively, D is TRBD1 (5 bases). The CDR3 contains 15 residues. With 5 bases removed from V and 10 bases from J, the gap between germline ends came to 23 bases. The germline CDR1 and CDR2 sequences are ENHRY and SYGVKD. CDR3 nucleotide sequence: TGTGCCATCAGTCCGGTCGGCGGTACAGGAGGGTTAGCTTTCTTT. Encoded protein: CAISPVGGTGGLAFF.

This clonotype has more than one count but fewer than ten. The rearrangement uses TRBV24-1 and TRBJ2-1, with 10 bases identical to TRBD1. The CDR3 is 16 amino acids. Germline V gives CDR1 KGHDR, CDR2 SFDVKD. V was pared by 4 bases and J by 8 bases, with 10 bases of the junction left unmatched. CDR3 bases: TGTGCCACCAGTGACCTAGGGACAGGGGTTGGGGATGAGCAGTTCTTC. The encoded protein is CATSDLGTGVGDEQFF.

The V call is TRBV10-1, the J call TRBJ2-1; 7 bases match TRBD2. Germline trimming cut 1 base from V and 7 bases from J; bases unmatched to any gene: 7. From germline, CDR1 is WNHNN and CDR2 SYGVQD (reference sequence). This CDR3 comprises 15 residues. CDR3 coding DNA: TGCGCCAGCAGTGAGTTGCGGGGGACGCTAAATGAGCAGTTCTTC. Protein product: CASSELRGTLNEQFF.

Here the CDR3 reads CASSLNRAPDTQYF. The CDR3, as DNA: TGCGCCAGCAGCTTGAACAGGGCCCCAGATACGCAGTATTTT. The chain recombines TRBV5-1 with TRBJ2-3, with a weak D call TRBD1 (6 bases). CDR1 is SGHRS, CDR2 YFSETQ, per germline. This CDR3 comprises 14 residues. With 1 base removed from V and 4 bases from J, the gap between germline ends came to 10 bases. Together with reference TRBV5-1 and TRBJ2-3, the CDR3 gives the full variable domain: KAGVTQTPRYLIKTRGQQVTLSCSPISGHRSVSWYQQTPGQGLQFLFEYFSETQRNKGNFPGRFSGRQFSNSRSEMNVSTLELGDSALYLCASSLNRAPDTQYFGPGTRLTVL.

This sequence joins TRBV4-1 and TRBJ1-4; no clear D. V was clipped by 4 bases and J by 0 bases, with 6 bases between them. The CDR3 extends over 14 amino acids. The germline gives CDR1 MGHRA, CDR2 YSYEKL. CDR3 sequence: CASSPTATNEKLFF. The CDR3 nucleotides read TGCGCCAGCAGCCCCACTGCAACTAATGAAAAACTGTTTTTT.

This clonotype was seen only a few times. A read error is possible here, since a much larger clone lies one base away. The CDR3 reads CVSSLEGGAEQYF. CDR3 DNA: TGTGTCAGCAGCTTGGAAGGGGGCGCCGAGCAGTACTTC. This sequence joins TRBV5-4 and TRBJ2-7, with 7 bases aligning to TRBD1. The V gene's germline CDR1 is SGHNT and CDR2 YYREEE (reference sequence). This CDR3 spans 13 amino acids.

Many counts were recorded for this clonotype. This chain uses TRBV19 with TRBJ1-5, with 9 nucleotides matching TRBD1. The trim removed 9 bases at V and 1 base at J, leaving 7 bases unmatched. The CDR3 contains 15 residues. Germline-derived CDR1 and CDR2 are LNHDA and SQIVND (reference sequence). The CDR3 here is CASLQGAESNQPQHF. CDR3 DNA: TGTGCCAGCCTACAGGGGGCGGAAAGCAATCAGCCCCAGCATTTT.

This clonotype was found many times. The V and J genes are TRBV12-3 or TRBV12-4 and TRBJ2-1, with 9 bases aligning to TRBD1. The length of the CDR3 is 14 residues. Losses at the gene ends were 10 bases for V and 7 bases for J; bases not matched to a gene: 11. In DNA, the CDR3 is TGTGCCACCGTCGCCGGGACAGGGTCAAATGAGCAGTTCTTC. This translates into CATVAGTGSNEQFF.

The rearrangement joins TRBV19 to TRBJ1-2, with 7 bases aligning to TRBD1. This CDR3 is built from 15 residues. Per germline, CDR1 LNHDA and CDR2 SQIVND (reference sequence). J gave up 0 bases and V 4 bases, and 5 bases lay outside the gene matches. Here the CDR3 reads CASSSPGQTNYGYTF. The CDR3, as DNA: TGTGCCAGTAGTAGCCCGGGACAGACTAACTATGGCTACACCTTC. Full variable domain (missing parts from reference TRBV19 and TRBJ1-2): DGGITQSPKYLFRKEGQNVTLSCEQNLNHDAMYWYRQDPGQGLRLIYYSQIVNDFQKGDIAEGYSVSREKKESFPLTVTSAQKNPTAFYLCASSSPGQTNYGYTFGSGTRLTVV.

The J gene is TRBJ1-2, the V gene TRBV24-1; D call uncertain. CDR1 and CDR2 (germline): KGHDR, SFDVKD. With 4 bases removed from V and 4 bases from J, the gap between germline ends came to 21 bases. The CDR3 sequence is 17 residues long. In DNA form, the CDR3 reads TGTGCCACCAGTGAACACGCAAAACGGAAAATGGGCTATGGCTACACCTTC. Protein product: CATSEHAKRKMGYGYTF.

The rearrangement joins TRBV9 to TRBJ2-5; a possible D gene is TRBD2 (7 bases). Germline V gives CDR1 SGDLS, CDR2 YYNGEE. V lost 2 bases, J lost 5 bases, and 13 bases lay in between. The CDR3 spans 14 residues. The CDR3 spells CASSVGGQRETQYF. DNA for the CDR3: TGTGCCAGCAGCGTCGGGGGGCAGCGGGAGACCCAGTACTTC.

This clonotype was observed at least ten times. Written as DNA, the CDR3 is TGCAGTGCTACCCCCGAGAGGGGACGGGCCTATGGCTACACCTTC. Translating gives CSATPERGRAYGYTF. The chain joins TRBV20-1 to TRBJ1-2; possible D gene TRBD1, 5 bases. Germline assignment: CDR1 DFQATT and CDR2 SNEGSKA (reference sequence). This CDR3 is built from 15 residues. V was clipped by 4 bases and J by 4 bases, with 19 bases between them.

This chain connects TRBV2 to TRBJ1-1, with D unresolved. Trimming took off 6 bases at V and 8 bases at J, with 16 bases between the two ends. The CDR3 contains 13 residues. Germline CDR1 is SNHLY and CDR2 is FYNNEI. CDR3: CASRTTQFGEAFF. CDR3 bases: TGTGCCAGCAGGACGACACAATTCGGGGAAGCTTTCTTT.

The chain carries TRBV20-1 and TRBJ1-1; possible D gene TRBD1, 5 bases. Per the germline V gene, CDR1 is DFQATT and CDR2 is SNEGSKA (reference sequence). V was shortened by 3 bases and J by 4 bases, with 12 bases between the two germline ends. CDR3 size: 13 residues. This chain's CDR3 is CSARSQGGTEAFF. CDR3 bases: TGCAGTGCTAGGTCCCAGGGAGGCACTGAAGCTTTCTTT.

V is TRBV15 and J is TRBJ2-2; D is undetermined. CDR3 length: 13 amino acids. CDR1 and CDR2 (germline): LNHNV, YYDKDF (reference sequence). Trimming took 5 bases from V and 3 from J, leaving 7 bases between them. CDR3 residues: CATSGGYTGELFF. The CDR3 nucleotides are TGTGCCACCAGCGGCGGATACACCGGGGAGCTGTTTTTT.